The T cell receptor (beta chain) under discussion was sequenced for a study of PD-1 blockade in classical Hodgkin lymphoma. The study's findings and limits: Patients who responded completely had about the same baseline diversity as newly diagnosed patients. Reported findings placed baseline TCR diversity lower in newly diagnosed patients (compared with healthy donors).

Concerning this clone: Antigen specificity is unknown.

The data were produced by immunoSEQ multiplex PCR, yet TCRdb's version contains in-frame clones alone and is incomplete. The table includes around 4,500 clones, approximately 68% detected once. Stated time point: cycle 4 day 1 (C4D1), after less than 7 weeks of nivolumab. Every patient had relapsed following autologous stem cell transplantation, and cohorts differed in brentuximab vedotin exposure. Thawed PBMCs were subjected to magnetic negative selection, which yielded isolated CD8+ T cells. Patients had relapsed/refractory classical Hodgkin lymphoma with complete response, partial response or progressive disease as best response. This TCR derives from a human donor with classical Hodgkin lymphoma. The sample consisted of CD8+ T cells from blood, taken before the fourth cycle of nivolumab.

CDR3 sequence reads: CASSLGSLGNEQFF. DNA of the CDR3: TGTGCCAGCAGTTTAGGATCGCTTGGGAATGAGCAGTTCTTC. The chain carries TRBV27 and TRBJ2-1; D unclear. With 2 bases removed from V and 7 bases from J, the gap between germline ends came to 12 bases. The CDR3 runs 14 residues. Germline V CDR1 and CDR2: MNHEY, SMNVEV (reference sequence).